Sequencing of this TCR beta chain was carried out in a study of T cells in Graves' hyperthyroidism and ophthalmopathy. Ophthalmopathy patients had Clinical Activity Score at least 3, NOSPECS grade at least 4, duration under 3 months. Investigators excluded patients with uncontrolled infection, other autoimmune disease, pregnancy or lactation. RNA transcripts served as the template for amplifying TCR beta CDR3 regions. First-round RT-PCR targeting the TCR CDR3 was performed with the HTBI primer set. TCRdb passed the multiplex PCR reads through MiXCR, listing each CDR3 protein once. The data contain about 640,000 distinct CDR3 sequences, roughly 20% of them singletons. Trimming took 7 bases from V and 5 from J, leaving 11 bases between them. The CDR3 is 12 residues long. Germline V gene sequence: CDR1 MDHEN, CDR2 SYDVKM.

The sequencing sample was made of blood. J is TRBJ1-2 and V is TRBV28; the D is unclear. The clonotype originates from a man aged 30 to 39 with Graves' ophthalmopathy. CDR3 loop: CASKTGEYGYTF. The CDR3 nucleotides read TGTGCCAGCAAAACGGGAGAATATGGCTACACCTTC.